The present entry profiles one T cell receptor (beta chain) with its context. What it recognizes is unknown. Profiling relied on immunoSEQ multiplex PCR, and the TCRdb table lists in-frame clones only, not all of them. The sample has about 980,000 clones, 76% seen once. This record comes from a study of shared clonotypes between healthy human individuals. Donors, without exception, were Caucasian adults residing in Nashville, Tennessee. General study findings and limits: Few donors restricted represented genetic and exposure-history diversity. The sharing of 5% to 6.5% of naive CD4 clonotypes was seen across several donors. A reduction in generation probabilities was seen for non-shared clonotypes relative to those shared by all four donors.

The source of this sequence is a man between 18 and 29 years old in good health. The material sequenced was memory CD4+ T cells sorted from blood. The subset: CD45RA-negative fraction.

The CDR3 sequence is CASSLDPGLYGYTF. In DNA, the CDR3 is TGTGCCAGCAGCTTAGATCCGGGCCTCTATGGCTACACCTTC. This chain connects TRBV7-2 to TRBJ1-2; D not resolved. The V and J ends lost 1 base and 4 bases respectively, with 10 bases between them. Germline CDR1 and CDR2: SGHTA and FQGNSA. This CDR3 has 14 residues.